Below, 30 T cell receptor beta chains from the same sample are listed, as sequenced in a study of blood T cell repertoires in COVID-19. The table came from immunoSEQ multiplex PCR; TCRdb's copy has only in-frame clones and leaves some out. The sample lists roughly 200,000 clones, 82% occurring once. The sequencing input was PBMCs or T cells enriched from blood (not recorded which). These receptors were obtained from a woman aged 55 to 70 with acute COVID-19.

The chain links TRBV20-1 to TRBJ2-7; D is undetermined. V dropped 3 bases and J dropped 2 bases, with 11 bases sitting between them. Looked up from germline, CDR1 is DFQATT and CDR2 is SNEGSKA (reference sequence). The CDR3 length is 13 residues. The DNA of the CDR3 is TGCAGTGCTAGTAGGCAGGATACCTACGAGCAGTACGTC. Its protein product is CSASRQDTYEQYV.

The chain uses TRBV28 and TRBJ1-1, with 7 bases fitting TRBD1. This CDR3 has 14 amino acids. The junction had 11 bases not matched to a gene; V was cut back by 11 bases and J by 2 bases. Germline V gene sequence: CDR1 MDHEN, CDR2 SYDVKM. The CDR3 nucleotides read TGTGCCGGGGTCCGACAGGGAAAAAACACTGAAGCTTTCTTT. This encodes CAGVRQGKNTEAFF.

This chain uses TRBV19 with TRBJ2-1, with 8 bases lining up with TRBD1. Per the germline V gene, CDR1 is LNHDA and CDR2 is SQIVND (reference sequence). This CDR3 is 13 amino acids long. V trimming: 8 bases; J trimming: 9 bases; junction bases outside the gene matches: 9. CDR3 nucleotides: TGTGCCAGTCGCGGACAGGGTTTAGGTGAGCAGTTCTTC. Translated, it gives CASRGQGLGEQFF.

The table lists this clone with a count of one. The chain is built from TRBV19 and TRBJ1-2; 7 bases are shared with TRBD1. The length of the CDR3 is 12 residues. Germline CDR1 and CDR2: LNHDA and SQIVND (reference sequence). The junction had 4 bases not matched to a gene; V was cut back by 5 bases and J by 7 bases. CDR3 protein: CASSQQGFGYTF. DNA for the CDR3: TGTGCCAGTAGTCAACAGGGGTTTGGCTACACCTTC.

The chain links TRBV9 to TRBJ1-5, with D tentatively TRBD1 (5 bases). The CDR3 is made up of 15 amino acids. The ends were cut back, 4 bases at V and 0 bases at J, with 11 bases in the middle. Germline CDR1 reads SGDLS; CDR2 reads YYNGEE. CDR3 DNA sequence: TGTGCCAGCAGCCTGACAGTGTATAGCAATCAGCCCCAGCATTTT. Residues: CASSLTVYSNQPQHF.

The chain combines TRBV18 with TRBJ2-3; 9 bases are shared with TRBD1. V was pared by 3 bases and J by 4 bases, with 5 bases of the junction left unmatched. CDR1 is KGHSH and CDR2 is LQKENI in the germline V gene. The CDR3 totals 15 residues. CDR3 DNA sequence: TGTGCCAGCTCACCCCGGACAGGGGAGGCAGATACGCAGTATTTT. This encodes CASSPRTGEADTQYF.

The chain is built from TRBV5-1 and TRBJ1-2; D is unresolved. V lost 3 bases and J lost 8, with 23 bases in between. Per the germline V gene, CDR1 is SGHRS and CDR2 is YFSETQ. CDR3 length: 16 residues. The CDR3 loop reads CASSWSRGKHEAGYTF. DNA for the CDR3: TGCGCCAGCAGCTGGTCCCGGGGAAAGCACGAGGCCGGCTACACCTTC.

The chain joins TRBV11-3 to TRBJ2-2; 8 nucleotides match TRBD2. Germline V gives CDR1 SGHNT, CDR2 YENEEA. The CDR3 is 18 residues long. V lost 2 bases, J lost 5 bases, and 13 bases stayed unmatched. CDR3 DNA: TGTGCCAGCAGCTTACAGGATAGGGTCCGCGGGGGGACCGGGGAGCTGTTTTTT. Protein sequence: CASSLQDRVRGGTGELFF.

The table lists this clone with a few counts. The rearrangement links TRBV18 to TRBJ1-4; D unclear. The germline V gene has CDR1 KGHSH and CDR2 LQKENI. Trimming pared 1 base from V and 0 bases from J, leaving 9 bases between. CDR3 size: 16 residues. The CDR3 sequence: CASSPQGGTTNEKLFF. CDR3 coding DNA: TGTGCCAGCTCACCACAGGGAGGCACAACTAATGAAAAACTGTTTTTT.

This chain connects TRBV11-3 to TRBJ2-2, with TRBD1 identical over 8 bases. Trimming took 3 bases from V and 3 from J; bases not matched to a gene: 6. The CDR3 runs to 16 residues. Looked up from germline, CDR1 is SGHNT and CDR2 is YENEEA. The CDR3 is CASSFGRQGYTGELFF. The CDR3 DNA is TGTGCCAGCAGCTTTGGGAGACAGGGGTACACCGGGGAGCTGTTTTTT.

Here the CDR3 DNA reads TGCGCCAGCAGCCAACATATAACCATAGCGGATCAAGAGACCCAGTACTTC. This sequence encodes CASSQHITIADQETQYF. V is TRBV4-1 and J is TRBJ2-5; possible D gene TRBD2, 6 bases. Germline CDR1 and CDR2: MGHRA and YSYEKL. V dropped 2 bases and J dropped 2 bases, with 18 bases sitting between them. This CDR3 contains 17 residues.

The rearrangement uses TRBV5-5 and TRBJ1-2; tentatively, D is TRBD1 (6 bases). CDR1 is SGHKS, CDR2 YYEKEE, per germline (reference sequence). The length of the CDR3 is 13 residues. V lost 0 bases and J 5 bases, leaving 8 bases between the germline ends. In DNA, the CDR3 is TGTGCCAGCAGCTTGGGGGGGCAATATGGCTACACCTTC. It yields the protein CASSLGGQYGYTF.

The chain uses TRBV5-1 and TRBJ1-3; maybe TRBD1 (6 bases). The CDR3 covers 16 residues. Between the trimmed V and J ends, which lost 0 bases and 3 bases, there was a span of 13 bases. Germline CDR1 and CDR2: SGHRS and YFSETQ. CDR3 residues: CASSLALTGSGNTIYF. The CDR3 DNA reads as TGCGCCAGCAGCTTGGCCCTTACAGGGAGTGGAAACACCATATATTTT.

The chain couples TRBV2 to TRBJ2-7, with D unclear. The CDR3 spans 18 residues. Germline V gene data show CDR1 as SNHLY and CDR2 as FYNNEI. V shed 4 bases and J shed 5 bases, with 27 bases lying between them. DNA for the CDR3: TGTGCCAGCAGTGTATTAAGGTCTTATGAGGTTGTAGGCAACGAGCAGTACTTC. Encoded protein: CASSVLRSYEVVGNEQYF.

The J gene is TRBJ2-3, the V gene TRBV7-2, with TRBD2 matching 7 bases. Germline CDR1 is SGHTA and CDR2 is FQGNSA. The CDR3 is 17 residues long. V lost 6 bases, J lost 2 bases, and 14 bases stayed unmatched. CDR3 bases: TGTGCCAGCAGTTCAGTACTTCTAGCGGTGTCCACAGATACGCAGTATTTT. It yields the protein CASSSVLLAVSTDTQYF.

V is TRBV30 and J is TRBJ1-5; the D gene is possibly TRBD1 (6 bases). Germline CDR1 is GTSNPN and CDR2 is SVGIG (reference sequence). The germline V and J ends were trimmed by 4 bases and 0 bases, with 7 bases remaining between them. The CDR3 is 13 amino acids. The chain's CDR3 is CAWNRDSNQPQHF. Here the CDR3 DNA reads TGTGCCTGGAACAGGGATAGCAATCAGCCCCAGCATTTT.

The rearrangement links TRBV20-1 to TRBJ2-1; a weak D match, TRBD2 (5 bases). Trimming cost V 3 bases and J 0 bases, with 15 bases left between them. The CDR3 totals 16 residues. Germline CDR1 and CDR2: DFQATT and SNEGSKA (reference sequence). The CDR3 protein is CSASPTADPSYNEQFF. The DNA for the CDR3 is TGCAGTGCTAGTCCCACAGCGGATCCCTCCTACAATGAGCAGTTCTTC.

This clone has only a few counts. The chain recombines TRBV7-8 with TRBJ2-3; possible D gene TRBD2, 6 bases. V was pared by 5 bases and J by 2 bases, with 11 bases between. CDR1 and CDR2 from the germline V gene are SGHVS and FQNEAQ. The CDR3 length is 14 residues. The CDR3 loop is CASSIRRVTDTQYF. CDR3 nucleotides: TGTGCCAGCAGCATCCGGAGGGTCACAGATACGCAGTATTTT.

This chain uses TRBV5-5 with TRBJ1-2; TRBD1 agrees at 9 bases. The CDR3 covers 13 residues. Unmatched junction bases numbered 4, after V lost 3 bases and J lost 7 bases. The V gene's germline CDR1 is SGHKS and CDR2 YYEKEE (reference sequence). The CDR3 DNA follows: TGTGCCAGCAGCTGGGACAGGGTTGGTGGCTACACCTTC. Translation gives CASSWDRVGGYTF.

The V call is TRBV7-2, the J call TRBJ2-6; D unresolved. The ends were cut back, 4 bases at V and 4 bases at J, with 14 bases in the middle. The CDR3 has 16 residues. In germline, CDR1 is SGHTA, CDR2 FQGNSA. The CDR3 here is CASSSTGVPGANVLTF. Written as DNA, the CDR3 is TGTGCCAGCAGCTCTACCGGAGTCCCGGGGGCCAACGTCCTGACTTTC.

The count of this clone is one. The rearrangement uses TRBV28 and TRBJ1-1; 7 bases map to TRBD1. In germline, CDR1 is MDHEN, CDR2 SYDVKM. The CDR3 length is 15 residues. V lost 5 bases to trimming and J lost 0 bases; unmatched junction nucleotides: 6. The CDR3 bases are TGTGCCAGCAGTACGCAGGGGGAATTGAACACTGAAGCTTTCTTT. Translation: CASSTQGELNTEAFF.

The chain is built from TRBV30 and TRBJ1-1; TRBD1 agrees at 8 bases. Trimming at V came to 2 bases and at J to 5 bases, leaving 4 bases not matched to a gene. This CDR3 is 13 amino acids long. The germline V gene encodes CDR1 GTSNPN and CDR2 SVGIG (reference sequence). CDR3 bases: TGTGCCTGGAGTCGGCAGGGGGCTACTGAAGCTTTCTTT. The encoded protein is CAWSRQGATEAFF.

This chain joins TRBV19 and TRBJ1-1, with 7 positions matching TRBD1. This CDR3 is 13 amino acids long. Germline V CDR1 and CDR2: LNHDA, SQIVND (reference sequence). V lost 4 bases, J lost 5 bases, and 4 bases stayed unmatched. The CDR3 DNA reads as TGTGCCAGTAGTAAACAGGGGAGGACTGAAGCTTTCTTT. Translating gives CASSKQGRTEAFF.

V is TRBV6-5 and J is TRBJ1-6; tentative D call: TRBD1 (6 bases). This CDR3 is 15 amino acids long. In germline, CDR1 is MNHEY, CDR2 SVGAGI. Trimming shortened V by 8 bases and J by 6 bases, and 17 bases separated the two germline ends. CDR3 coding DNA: TGTGCCAGCGGGTCTGGGGGGGCGGGTAATTCACCCCTCCACTTT. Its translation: CASGSGGAGNSPLHF.

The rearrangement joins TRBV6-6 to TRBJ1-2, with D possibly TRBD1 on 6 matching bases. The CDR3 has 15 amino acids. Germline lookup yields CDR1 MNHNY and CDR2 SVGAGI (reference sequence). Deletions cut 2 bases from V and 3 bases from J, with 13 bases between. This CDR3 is CASSYPVRTDYGYTF. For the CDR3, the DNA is TGTGCCAGCAGTTACCCCGTCAGGACAGACTATGGCTACACCTTC.

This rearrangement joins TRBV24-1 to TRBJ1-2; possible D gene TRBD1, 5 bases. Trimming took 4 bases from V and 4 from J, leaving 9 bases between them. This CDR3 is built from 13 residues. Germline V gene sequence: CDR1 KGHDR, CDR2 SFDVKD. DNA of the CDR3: TGTGCCACCAGTGAAAACGGGGGCTATGGCTACACCTTC. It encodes CATSENGGYGYTF.

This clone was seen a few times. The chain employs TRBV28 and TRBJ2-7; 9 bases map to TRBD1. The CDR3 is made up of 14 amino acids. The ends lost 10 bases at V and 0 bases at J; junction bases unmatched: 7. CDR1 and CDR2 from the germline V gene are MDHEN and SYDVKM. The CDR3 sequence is CATANRGRSYEQYV. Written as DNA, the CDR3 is TGTGCCACCGCCAACAGGGGGCGCTCCTACGAGCAGTACGTC.

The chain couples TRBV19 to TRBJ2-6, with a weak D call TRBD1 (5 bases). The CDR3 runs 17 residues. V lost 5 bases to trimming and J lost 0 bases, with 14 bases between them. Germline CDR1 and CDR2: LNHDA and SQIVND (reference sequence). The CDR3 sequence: CASSLDVGVSGANVLTF. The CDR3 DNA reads TGTGCCAGTAGTCTGGACGTAGGGGTCTCTGGGGCCAACGTCCTGACTTTC.

CDR3 amino acids: CASSLSGRVENIQYF. The CDR3 DNA follows: TGTGCCAGCAGCTTATCGGGCAGGGTCGAAAACATTCAGTACTTC. This chain uses TRBV11-2 with TRBJ2-4; possible D gene TRBD1, 5 bases. Germline V gene lookup returns CDR1 SGHAT and CDR2 FQNNGV. This CDR3 has 15 amino acids. Between the trimmed V and J ends, which lost 2 bases and 5 bases, there was a span of 13 bases.

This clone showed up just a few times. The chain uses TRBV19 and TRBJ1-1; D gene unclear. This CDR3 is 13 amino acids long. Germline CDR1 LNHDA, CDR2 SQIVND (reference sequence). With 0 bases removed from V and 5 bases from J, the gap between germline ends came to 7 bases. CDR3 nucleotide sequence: TGTGCCAGTAGTATAGATCCGGGGACTGAAGCTTTCTTT. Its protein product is CASSIDPGTEAFF.